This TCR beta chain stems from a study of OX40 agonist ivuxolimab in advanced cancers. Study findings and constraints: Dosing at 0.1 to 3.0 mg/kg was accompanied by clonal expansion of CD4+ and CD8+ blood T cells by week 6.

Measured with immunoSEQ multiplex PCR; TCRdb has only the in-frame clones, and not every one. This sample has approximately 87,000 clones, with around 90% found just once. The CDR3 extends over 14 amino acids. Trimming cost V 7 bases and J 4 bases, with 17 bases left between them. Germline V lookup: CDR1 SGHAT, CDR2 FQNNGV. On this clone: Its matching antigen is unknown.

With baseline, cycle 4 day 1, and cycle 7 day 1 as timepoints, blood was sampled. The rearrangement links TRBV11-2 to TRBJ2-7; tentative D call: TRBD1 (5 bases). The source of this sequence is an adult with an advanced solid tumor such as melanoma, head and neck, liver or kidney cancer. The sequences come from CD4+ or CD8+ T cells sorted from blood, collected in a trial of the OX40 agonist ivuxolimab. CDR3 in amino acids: CASKVRQGVYEQYF. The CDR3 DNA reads TGTGCCAGCAAAGTTCGTCAGGGCGTATACGAGCAGTACTTC.